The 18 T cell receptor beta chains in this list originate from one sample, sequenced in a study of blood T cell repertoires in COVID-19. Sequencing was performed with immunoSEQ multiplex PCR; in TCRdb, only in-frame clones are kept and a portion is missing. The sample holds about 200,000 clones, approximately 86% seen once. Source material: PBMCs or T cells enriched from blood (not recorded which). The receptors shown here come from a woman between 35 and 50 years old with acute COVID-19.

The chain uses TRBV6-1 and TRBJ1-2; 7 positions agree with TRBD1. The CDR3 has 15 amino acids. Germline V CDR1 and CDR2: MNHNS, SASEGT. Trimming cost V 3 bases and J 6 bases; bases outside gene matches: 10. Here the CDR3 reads CASSDRQGPTNGYTF. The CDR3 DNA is TGTGCCAGCAGTGACCGACAGGGCCCTACGAATGGCTACACCTTC.

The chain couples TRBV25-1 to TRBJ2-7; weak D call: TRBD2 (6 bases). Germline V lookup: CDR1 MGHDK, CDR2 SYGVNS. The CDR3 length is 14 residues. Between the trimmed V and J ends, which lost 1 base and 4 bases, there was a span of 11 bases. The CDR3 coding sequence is TGTGCCAGCAGTGAATGGGCACGGGAGTACGAGCAGTACTTC. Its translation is CASSEWAREYEQYF.

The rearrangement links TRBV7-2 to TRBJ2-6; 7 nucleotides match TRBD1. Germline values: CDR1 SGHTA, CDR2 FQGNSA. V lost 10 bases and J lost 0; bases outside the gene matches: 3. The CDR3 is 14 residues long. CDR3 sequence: CAIRQGSGANVLTF. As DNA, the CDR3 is TGTGCCATCCGACAGGGCTCTGGGGCCAACGTCCTGACTTTC.

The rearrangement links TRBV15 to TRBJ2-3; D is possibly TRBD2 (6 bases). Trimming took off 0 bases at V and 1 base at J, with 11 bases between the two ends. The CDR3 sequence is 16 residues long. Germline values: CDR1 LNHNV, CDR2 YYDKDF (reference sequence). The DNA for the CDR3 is TGTGCCACCAGCAGAGATCGCGGGACCGGCACAGATACGCAGTATTTT. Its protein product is CATSRDRGTGTDTQYF.

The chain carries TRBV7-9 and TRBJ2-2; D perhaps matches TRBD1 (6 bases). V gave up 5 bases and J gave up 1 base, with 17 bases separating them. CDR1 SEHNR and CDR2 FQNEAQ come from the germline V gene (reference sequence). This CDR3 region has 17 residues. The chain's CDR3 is CASSRYSPGQNTGELFF. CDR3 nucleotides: TGTGCCAGCAGCCGGTATTCCCCGGGACAGAACACCGGGGAGCTGTTTTTT.

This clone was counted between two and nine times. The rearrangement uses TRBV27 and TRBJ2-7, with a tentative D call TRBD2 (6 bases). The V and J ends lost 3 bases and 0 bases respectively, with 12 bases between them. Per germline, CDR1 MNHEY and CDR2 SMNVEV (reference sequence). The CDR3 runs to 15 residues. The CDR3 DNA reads TGTGCCAGCAGTTTCGACGGGAGTCTCTCCTACGAGCAGTACTTC. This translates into CASSFDGSLSYEQYF.

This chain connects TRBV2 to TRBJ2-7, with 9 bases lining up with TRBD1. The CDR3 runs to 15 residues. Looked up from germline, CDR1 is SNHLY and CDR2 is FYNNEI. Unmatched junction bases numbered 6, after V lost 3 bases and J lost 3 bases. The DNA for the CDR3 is TGTGCCAGCAGTGACCGGGACAGGGAGGTCTACGAGCAGTACTTC. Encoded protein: CASSDRDREVYEQYF.

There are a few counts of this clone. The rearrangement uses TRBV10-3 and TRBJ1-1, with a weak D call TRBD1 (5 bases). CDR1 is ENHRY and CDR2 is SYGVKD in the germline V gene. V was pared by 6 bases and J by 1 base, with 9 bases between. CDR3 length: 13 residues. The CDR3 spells CAIRGTGNTEAFF. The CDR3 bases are TGTGCCATCAGAGGAACAGGGAACACTGAAGCTTTCTTT.

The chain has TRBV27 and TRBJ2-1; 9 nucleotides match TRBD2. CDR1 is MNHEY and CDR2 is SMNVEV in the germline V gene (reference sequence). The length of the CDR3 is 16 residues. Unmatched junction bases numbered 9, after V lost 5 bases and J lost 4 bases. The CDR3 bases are TGTGCCAGCAGTAAGGGGCGAGCGGGAGGTTACAATGAGCAGTTCTTC. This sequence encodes CASSKGRAGGYNEQFF.

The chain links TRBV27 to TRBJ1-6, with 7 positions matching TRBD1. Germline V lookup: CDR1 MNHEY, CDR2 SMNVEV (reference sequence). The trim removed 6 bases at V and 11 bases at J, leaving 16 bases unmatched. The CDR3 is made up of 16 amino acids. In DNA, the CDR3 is TGTGCCAGCAGACCGACTCGGGACAGTCAAATGCCACCCCTCCACTTT. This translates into CASRPTRDSQMPPLHF.

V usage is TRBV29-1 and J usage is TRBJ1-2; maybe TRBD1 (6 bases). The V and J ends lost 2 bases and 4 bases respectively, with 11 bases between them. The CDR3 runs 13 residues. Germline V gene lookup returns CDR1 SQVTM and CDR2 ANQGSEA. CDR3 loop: CSVEKGEIYGYTF. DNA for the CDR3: TGCAGCGTTGAAAAGGGGGAAATCTATGGCTACACCTTC.

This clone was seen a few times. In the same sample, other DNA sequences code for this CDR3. The CDR3 loop reads CASSAVGQGYEQYF. CDR3 coding DNA: TGTGCCAGCAGTGCCGTGGGACAGGGTTACGAGCAGTACTTC. The chain has TRBV2 and TRBJ2-7; 9 bases are shared with TRBD1. Germline CDR1 SNHLY, CDR2 FYNNEI. CDR3 length: 14 residues. V shed 4 bases and J 4 bases; nucleotides not matched to a gene: 5.

CDR3 coding DNA: TGTGCCAGCAGCTTAAGGGACAGCAATAATTCACCCCTCCACTTT. Protein product: CASSLRDSNNSPLHF. The chain couples TRBV7-9 to TRBJ1-6; 7 bases fit TRBD1. CDR1 SEHNR and CDR2 FQNEAQ come from the germline V gene (reference sequence). CDR3 length equals 15 residues. The ends lost 2 bases at V and 5 bases at J; junction bases unmatched: 3.

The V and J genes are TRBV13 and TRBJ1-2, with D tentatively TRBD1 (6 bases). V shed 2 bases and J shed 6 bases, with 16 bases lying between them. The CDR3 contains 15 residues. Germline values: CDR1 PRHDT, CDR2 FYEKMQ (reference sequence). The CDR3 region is CASSLSPGQKDGYTF. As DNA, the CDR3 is TGTGCCAGCAGCTTAAGCCCGGGACAAAAAGATGGCTACACCTTC. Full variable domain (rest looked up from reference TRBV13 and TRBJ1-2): AAGVIQSPRHLIKEKRETATLKCYPIPRHDTVYWYQQGPGQDPQFLISFYEKMQSDKGSIPDRFSAQQFSDYHSELNMSSLELGDSALYFCASSLSPGQKDGYTFGSGTRLTVV.

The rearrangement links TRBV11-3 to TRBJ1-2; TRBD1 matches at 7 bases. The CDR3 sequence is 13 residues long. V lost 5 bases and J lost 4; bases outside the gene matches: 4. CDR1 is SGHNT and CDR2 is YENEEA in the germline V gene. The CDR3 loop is CASSQDRVYGYTF. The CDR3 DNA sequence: TGTGCCAGCAGCCAAGACAGGGTCTATGGCTACACCTTC. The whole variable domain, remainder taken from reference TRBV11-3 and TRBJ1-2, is EAGVVQSPRYKIIEKKQPVAFWCNPISGHNTLYWYLQNLGQGPELLIRYENEEAVDDSQLPKDRFSAERLKGVDSTLKIQPAELGDSAVYLCASSQDRVYGYTFGSGTRLTVV.

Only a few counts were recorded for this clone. The CDR3 DNA reads TGTGCCAGCAGGACCTCTAGATCCTACGAGCAGTACTTC. Its translation: CASRTSRSYEQYF. The chain carries TRBV2 and TRBJ2-7; D is ambiguous. The V end was cut by 6 bases, the J end by 1 base, with 10 bases between. The CDR3 runs 13 residues. Germline CDR1 is SNHLY and CDR2 is FYNNEI.

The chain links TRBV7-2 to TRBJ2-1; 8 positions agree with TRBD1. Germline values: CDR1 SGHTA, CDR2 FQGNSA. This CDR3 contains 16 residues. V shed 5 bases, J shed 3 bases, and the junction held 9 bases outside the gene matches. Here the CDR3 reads CASSPRTGFSYNEQFF. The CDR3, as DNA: TGTGCCAGCAGCCCCCGGACAGGGTTTAGCTACAATGAGCAGTTCTTC.

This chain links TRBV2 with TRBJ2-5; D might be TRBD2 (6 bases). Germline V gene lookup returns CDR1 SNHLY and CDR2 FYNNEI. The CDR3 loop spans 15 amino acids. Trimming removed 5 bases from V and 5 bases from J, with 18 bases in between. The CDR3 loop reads CASSRLGSPGETQYF. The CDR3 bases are TGTGCCAGCAGTCGACTAGGAAGCCCGGGGGAGACCCAGTACTTC.